This T cell receptor beta chain was observed in a study of blood T cell repertoires in COVID-19. In the study overall: Acute and convalescent COVID-19 specimens originated in the United States, Italy and Spain.

The CDR3 is 14 residues long. Germline lookup yields CDR1 SGHRS and CDR2 YFSETQ. With V trimmed by 3 bases and J by 7 bases, 7 bases remained unmatched. Assay: immunoSEQ multiplex PCR; the TCRdb copy retains only in-frame clones and omits some. The profile covers 200,000 to 250,000 clones, with about 80% appearing a single time and approximately 2.9% taken by the ten largest. The TCR sequence derives from a woman aged 25 to 39 who had recovered from COVID-19. The sequencing sample was made of peripheral blood. This chain joins TRBV5-1 and TRBJ2-1; TRBD1 matches at 7 bases. CDR3 nucleotide sequence: TGCGCCAGCAGCTCCGGACAGGCCTTTAATGAGCAGTTCTTC. It codes for CASSSGQAFNEQFF.